What follows are 19 T cell receptor beta chains derived from one specimen sequenced in a study of OX40 agonist ivuxolimab in advanced cancers. Assay: immunoSEQ multiplex PCR; the TCRdb copy retains only in-frame clones and omits some. The table has about 45,000 clones, 88% seen once; the top ten hold 0.95% to 1.1%. Sequencing used CD4+ or CD8+ T cells sorted from blood, obtained in a trial of the OX40 agonist ivuxolimab. These receptors originate from an adult with an advanced solid tumor such as melanoma, head and neck, liver or kidney cancer.

The gene calls are TRBV28 and TRBJ1-3; the match to TRBD1 covers 8 bases. The junction had 6 bases not matched to a gene; V was cut back by 6 bases and J by 2 bases. Germline V gene sequence: CDR1 MDHEN, CDR2 SYDVKM. CDR3 length: 15 amino acids. The DNA of the CDR3 is TGTGCCAGCAGCGAGACAGGGGATCCTGGAAACACCATATATTTT. Residues: CASSETGDPGNTIYF.

The chain carries TRBV19 and TRBJ1-3; D ambiguous. The CDR3 extends over 14 amino acids. From germline, CDR1 is LNHDA and CDR2 SQIVND (reference sequence). V shed 6 bases and J shed 0 bases, with 9 bases lying between them. CDR3 in amino acids: CASRHRNSGNTIYF. As DNA, the CDR3 is TGTGCCAGTAGGCACAGAAACTCTGGAAACACCATATATTTT.

The V call is TRBV20-1, the J call TRBJ1-1, with D unclear. Germline CDR1 reads DFQATT; CDR2 reads SNEGSKA (reference sequence). This CDR3 has 11 amino acids. As DNA, the CDR3 is TGCAGCCCAATCACTTCGGATGAAGCTTTCTTT. Its translation: CSPITSDEAFF.

The chain couples TRBV11-2 to TRBJ2-1; D might be TRBD2 (5 bases). This CDR3 comprises 14 residues. V lost 1 base, J lost 9 bases, and 13 bases lay in between. Germline CDR1 is SGHAT and CDR2 is FQNNGV. This CDR3 reads CASSLGVLASEQFF. The CDR3 DNA is TGTGCCAGCAGCTTAGGTGTGCTAGCAAGTGAGCAGTTCTTC.

This clone was seen more than once but under ten times. This sequence joins TRBV6-5 and TRBJ2-7, with 9 bases fitting TRBD2. J lost 2 bases, V lost 5 bases, and 4 bases had no gene match. This CDR3 has 14 residues. Per the germline V gene, CDR1 is MNHEY and CDR2 is SVGAGI. The CDR3 nucleotides read TGTGCCAGCAGTCTTAGCGGGAGAGCCTACGAGCAGTACTTC. This codes for CASSLSGRAYEQYF.

The chain recombines TRBV5-4 with TRBJ2-5; the match to TRBD1 covers 8 bases. This CDR3 has 14 residues. CDR1 is SGHNT and CDR2 is YYREEE in the germline V gene (reference sequence). V shed 3 bases, J shed 2 bases, and the junction held 3 bases outside the gene matches. This CDR3 reads CASSWTGSQETQYF. CDR3 DNA sequence: TGTGCCAGCAGCTGGACAGGGAGTCAAGAGACCCAGTACTTC.

The J gene is TRBJ1-2, the V gene TRBV5-6; TRBD1 aligns across 8 bases. V lost 4 bases to trimming and J lost 8 bases; unmatched junction nucleotides: 7. This CDR3 has 13 residues. Germline V gives CDR1 SGHDT, CDR2 YYEEEE. This chain's CDR3 is CASSNGQGAGYTF. The CDR3 DNA follows: TGTGCCAGCAGCAATGGACAGGGTGCCGGCTACACCTTC.

This chain uses TRBV27 with TRBJ1-1; D is unclear. The CDR3 covers 15 residues. V was trimmed by 3 bases and J by 0 bases, leaving 11 bases between them. Germline assignment: CDR1 MNHEY and CDR2 SMNVEV (reference sequence). The CDR3 spells CASSFGGSVNTEAFF. The CDR3 DNA sequence: TGTGCCAGCAGTTTCGGCGGGAGCGTGAACACTGAAGCTTTCTTT.

The V gene is TRBV11-2, the J gene TRBJ1-5; no firm D call. Looked up from germline, CDR1 is SGHAT and CDR2 is FQNNGV. The CDR3 has 15 residues. Trimming pared 0 bases from V and 1 base from J, leaving 7 bases between. CDR3 DNA: TGTGCCAGCAGCTTAGATGGGCGCAGCAATCAGCCCCAGCATTTT. Encoded protein: CASSLDGRSNQPQHF.

The chain has TRBV29-1 and TRBJ2-1, with TRBD2 matching over 12 bases. The CDR3 totals 17 residues. Germline values: CDR1 SQVTM, CDR2 ANQGSEA. V lost 6 bases and J lost 5; bases outside the gene matches: 14. In DNA form, the CDR3 reads TGCAGCGTCGACCTCAGCGGACTAGCGGGATCGGACAATGAGCAGTTCTTC. This encodes CSVDLSGLAGSDNEQFF.

This CDR3 is CASSTSGSSKNIQYF. CDR3 in DNA: TGTGCCAGCAGTACTAGCGGGAGTTCCAAAAACATTCAGTACTTC. The genes are TRBV25-1 and TRBJ2-4, with TRBD2 matching 11 bases. Germline assignment: CDR1 MGHDK and CDR2 SYGVNS. CDR3 length: 15 residues. J gave up 2 bases and V 5 bases, and 2 bases lay outside the gene matches.

This chain links TRBV18 with TRBJ2-3; D is ambiguous. The CDR3 covers 14 residues. Germline V gives CDR1 KGHSH, CDR2 LQKENI. Trimming removed 4 bases at V and 3 bases at J, with 11 bases between. The CDR3 bases are TGTGCCAGCTCACGCGGCCAGGAGACAGATACGCAGTATTTT. This sequence encodes CASSRGQETDTQYF.

The chain is built from TRBV5-6 and TRBJ2-1; 15 nucleotides line up with TRBD2. This CDR3 is 15 amino acids long. Germline CDR1 and CDR2: SGHDT and YYEEEE. V dropped 3 bases and J dropped 9; count of bases not matched to a gene: 4. The CDR3 spells CASSWGLAGGGEQFF. CDR3 in DNA: TGTGCCAGCAGCTGGGGACTAGCGGGAGGCGGTGAGCAGTTCTTC.

The chain couples TRBV20-1 to TRBJ1-2, with D unclear. Germline CDR1 DFQATT, CDR2 SNEGSKA (reference sequence). There are 11 residues in the CDR3. The V gene lost 3 bases and the J gene lost 8 bases, with 10 bases spanning the gap. CDR3 sequence reads: CSARSQAGYTF. In DNA form, the CDR3 reads TGCAGTGCTAGGTCTCAGGCCGGCTACACCTTC.

This clone was seen a single time. Other DNA variants within this sample encode the same CDR3. This chain links TRBV11-2 with TRBJ2-7; D unclear. V lost 3 bases and J 7 bases, leaving 13 bases between the germline ends. CDR1 and CDR2 from the germline V gene are SGHAT and FQNNGV. The CDR3 has 13 amino acids. For the CDR3, the DNA is TGTGCCAGCAGCTTGGGCCCGCTCAGGGAGCAGTACTTC. Encoded protein: CASSLGPLREQYF. The full variable domain, rest sourced from reference TRBV11-2 and TRBJ2-7, is EAGVAQSPRYKIIEKRQSVAFWCNPISGHATLYWYQQILGQGPKLLIQFQNNGVVDDSQLPKDRFSAERLKGVDSTLKIQPAKLEDSAVYLCASSLGPLREQYFGPGTRLTVT.

The chain couples TRBV28 to TRBJ2-7, with D unresolved. The CDR3 is 13 amino acids. Looked up from germline, CDR1 is MDHEN and CDR2 is SYDVKM. The germline V and J ends were trimmed by 7 bases and 4 bases, with 14 bases remaining between them. In nucleotides, the CDR3 is TGTGCCAGCAATCCCGGGCCGCCTTACGAGCAGTACTTC. It is translated as CASNPGPPYEQYF.

The chain combines TRBV27 with TRBJ2-7; 8 bases are a match to TRBD1. J was trimmed by 0 bases and V by 6 bases; bases with no gene match: 13. Germline lookup yields CDR1 MNHEY and CDR2 SMNVEV (reference sequence). CDR3 length: 17 residues. The CDR3 reads CASSLPGQAMSSYEQYF. The CDR3 DNA sequence: TGTGCCAGCAGCCTCCCGGGACAGGCAATGAGCTCCTACGAGCAGTACTTC.

The chain couples TRBV28 to TRBJ1-1; D remains ambiguous. The germline V and J ends were trimmed by 6 bases and 7 bases, with 15 bases remaining between them. Germline V gene sequence: CDR1 MDHEN, CDR2 SYDVKM. The CDR3 has 13 residues. CDR3 residues: CASSARSYFEAFF. CDR3 nucleotide sequence: TGTGCCAGCAGCGCCCGGTCTTACTTTGAAGCTTTCTTT.

This clone turned up a few times. The chain has TRBV7-6 and TRBJ1-5; D remains unclear. The V gene's germline CDR1 is SGHVS and CDR2 FNYEAQ. The V and J ends lost 4 bases and 6 bases respectively, with 10 bases between them. CDR3 length: 13 residues. CDR3 in DNA: TGTGCCAGCAGCTCCGACGTTTCTCAGCCCCAGCATTTT. Amino acid sequence: CASSSDVSQPQHF.